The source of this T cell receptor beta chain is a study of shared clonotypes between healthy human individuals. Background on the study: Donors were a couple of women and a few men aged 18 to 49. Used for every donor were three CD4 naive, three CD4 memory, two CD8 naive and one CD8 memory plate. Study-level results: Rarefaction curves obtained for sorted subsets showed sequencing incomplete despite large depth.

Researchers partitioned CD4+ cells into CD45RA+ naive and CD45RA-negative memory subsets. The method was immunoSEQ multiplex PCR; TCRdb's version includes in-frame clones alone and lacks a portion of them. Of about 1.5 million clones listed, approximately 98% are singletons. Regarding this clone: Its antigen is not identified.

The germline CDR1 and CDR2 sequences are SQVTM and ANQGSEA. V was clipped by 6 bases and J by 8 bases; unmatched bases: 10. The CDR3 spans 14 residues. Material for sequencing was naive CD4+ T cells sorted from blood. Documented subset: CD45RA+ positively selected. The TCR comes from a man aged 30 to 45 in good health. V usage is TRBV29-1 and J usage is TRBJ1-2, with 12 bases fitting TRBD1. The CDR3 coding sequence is TGCAGCGTCGCCCTGGGACAGGGGGCGGGGGGCTACACCTTC. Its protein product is CSVALGQGAGGYTF.